Listed here are 10 T cell receptor beta chains from one sample, sequenced in a study of cytomegalovirus exposure and HLA in healthy donors. A multiplex PCR was run with 60 Vbeta primers and 13 Jbeta primers. Clones were sequenced by immunoSEQ multiplex PCR, and TCRdb holds only the in-frame ones, with some missing. The repertoire consists of 150,000 to 200,000 clones, with about 82% occurring once and the leading ten covering 1%. The source material was PBMCs. The receptors come from a woman in her forties or fifties in good health and CMV-seropositive.

The CDR3 region is CASSLARHYEQYF. CDR3 DNA sequence: TGTGCCAGCAGCCTCGCGAGACACTACGAGCAGTACTTC. This sequence joins TRBV28 and TRBJ2-7; no definite D call. The CDR3 has 13 residues. The V and J ends lost 6 bases and 3 bases respectively, with 12 bases between them. Germline CDR1 is MDHEN and CDR2 is SYDVKM.

This clone has only one observation. The chain couples TRBV27 to TRBJ1-5; D is undetermined. The ends were cut back, 1 base at V and 7 bases at J, with 8 bases in the middle. The germline V gene encodes CDR1 MNHEY and CDR2 SMNVEV (reference sequence). The CDR3 is made up of 13 amino acids. The CDR3 here is CASSLWAKQPQHF. For the CDR3, the DNA is TGTGCCAGCAGTTTATGGGCGAAGCAGCCCCAGCATTTT.

The chain links TRBV5-4 to TRBJ1-1; possible D gene TRBD1, 6 bases. With 0 bases removed from V and 1 base from J, the gap between germline ends came to 13 bases. The CDR3 has 16 residues. Germline values: CDR1 SGHNT, CDR2 YYREEE (reference sequence). This chain's CDR3 is CASSLGQGRGNTEAFF. The CDR3 DNA is TGTGCCAGCAGCTTGGGGCAGGGGAGGGGGAACACTGAAGCTTTCTTT. The variable domain in full, completed from reference TRBV5-4 and TRBJ1-1, reads ETGVTQSPTHLIKTRGQQVTLRCSSQSGHNTVSWYQQALGQGPQFIFQYYREEENGRGNFPPRFSGLQFPNYSSELNVNALELDDSALYLCASSLGQGRGNTEAFFGQGTRLTVV.

Written as DNA, the CDR3 is TGTGCCAGCAGTTACTCCCGGGGGGCGCTTAATTCACCCCTCCACTTT. Translated, it gives CASSYSRGALNSPLHF. The chain couples TRBV6-5 to TRBJ1-6; tentatively, D is TRBD1 (6 bases). This CDR3 contains 16 residues. Germline assignment: CDR1 MNHEY and CDR2 SVGAGI. V lost 0 bases to trimming and J lost 6 bases, with 12 bases between them.

The V gene is TRBV4-3, the J gene TRBJ2-5, with D maybe TRBD1 (5 bases). The J call is in doubt because the DNA end fits TRBJ2-7 better. The CDR3 consists of 14 residues. CDR1 and CDR2 (germline): LGHNA, YSLEER. CDR3 coding DNA: TGCGCCAGCAGCCTCGTTGGGGCCCTGGGCGAGCAGTACTTC. It codes for CASSLVGALGEQYF.

This clone appeared a few times. The rearrangement links TRBV18 to TRBJ1-2; 7 bases are a match to TRBD1. V lost 5 bases, J lost 4 bases, and 10 bases stayed unmatched. The CDR3 runs to 15 residues. Germline V lookup: CDR1 KGHSH, CDR2 LQKENI. CDR3 amino acids: CASSGLRDSSYGYTF. The CDR3 DNA reads TGTGCCAGCTCAGGCCTCCGGGACAGCTCCTATGGCTACACCTTC.

The J gene is TRBJ2-1, the V gene TRBV10-2, with a possible D match to TRBD1 (5 bases). The CDR3 loop spans 13 amino acids. Trimming took 4 bases from V and 8 from J, leaving 12 bases between them. Germline lookup yields CDR1 WSHSY and CDR2 SAAADI. CDR3 in amino acids: CASSVGRAYEQFF. The CDR3 bases are TGCGCCAGCAGTGTAGGCAGGGCATATGAGCAGTTCTTC.

The gene calls are TRBV28 and TRBJ1-1, with 8 bases that match TRBD1. The CDR3 loop spans 12 amino acids. Germline V gives CDR1 MDHEN, CDR2 SYDVKM. Losses at the gene ends were 6 bases for V and 8 bases for J; bases not matched to a gene: 5. The CDR3: CASSSGTGEAFF. As DNA, the CDR3 is TGTGCCAGCAGCAGCGGGACAGGAGAAGCTTTCTTT.

The V call is TRBV18, the J call TRBJ2-7; 7 bases map to TRBD1. The CDR3 covers 14 residues. Germline V gene sequence: CDR1 KGHSH, CDR2 LQKENI. J was trimmed by 2 bases and V by 5 bases; bases with no gene match: 6. CDR3 nucleotide sequence: TGTGCCAGCTCAGCATTCGGACAGGCCTACGAGCAGTACTTC. This encodes CASSAFGQAYEQYF.

This clone was observed a few times. The chain joins TRBV25-1 to TRBJ2-7; 10 bases fit TRBD2. Germline values: CDR1 MGHDK, CDR2 SYGVNS. The trim removed 8 bases at V and 0 bases at J, leaving 1 base unmatched. The CDR3 spans 13 residues. CDR3: CASRTSGSYEQYF. For the CDR3, the DNA is TGTGCCAGCCGGACTAGCGGCTCCTACGAGCAGTACTTC.